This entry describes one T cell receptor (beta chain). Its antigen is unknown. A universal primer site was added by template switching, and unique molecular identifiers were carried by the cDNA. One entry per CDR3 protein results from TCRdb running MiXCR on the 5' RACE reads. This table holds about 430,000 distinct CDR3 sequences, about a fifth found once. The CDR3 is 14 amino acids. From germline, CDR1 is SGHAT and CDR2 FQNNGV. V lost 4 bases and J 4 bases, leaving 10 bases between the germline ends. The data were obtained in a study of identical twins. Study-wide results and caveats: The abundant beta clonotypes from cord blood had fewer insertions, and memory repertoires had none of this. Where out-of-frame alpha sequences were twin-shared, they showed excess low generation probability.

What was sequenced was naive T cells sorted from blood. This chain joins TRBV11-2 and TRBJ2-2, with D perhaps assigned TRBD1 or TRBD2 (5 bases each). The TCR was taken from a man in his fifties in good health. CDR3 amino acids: CASSWGSFTGELFF. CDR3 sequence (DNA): TGTGCCAGCAGCTGGGGGTCCTTCACCGGGGAGCTGTTTTTT.